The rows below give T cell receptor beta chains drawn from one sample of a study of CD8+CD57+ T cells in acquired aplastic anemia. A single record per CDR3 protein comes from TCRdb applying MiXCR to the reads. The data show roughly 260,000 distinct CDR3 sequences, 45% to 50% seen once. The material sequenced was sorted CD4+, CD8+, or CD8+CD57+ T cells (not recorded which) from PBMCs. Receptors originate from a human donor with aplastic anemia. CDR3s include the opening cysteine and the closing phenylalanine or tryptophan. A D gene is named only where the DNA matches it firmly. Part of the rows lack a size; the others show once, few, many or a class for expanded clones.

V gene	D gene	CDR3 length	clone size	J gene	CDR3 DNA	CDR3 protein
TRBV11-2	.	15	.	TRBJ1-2	TGTGCCAGCAGTGGCCCCACTAGCGCGTATTATGGCTACACCTTC	CASSGPTSAYYGYTF
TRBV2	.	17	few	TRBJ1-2	TGTGCCAGCAGCCAGGGACGGGGGCAGGAGTCTAACTATGGCTACACCTTC	CASSQGRGQESNYGYTF
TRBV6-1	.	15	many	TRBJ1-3	TGTGCCAGTTCGACAGGTTTTGCTGCTGGAAACACCATATATTTT	CASSTGFAAGNTIYF
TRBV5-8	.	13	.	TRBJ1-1	TGTGCCAGCAGCTCGACAGGTTCCACTGAAGCTTTCTTT	CASSSTGSTEAFF
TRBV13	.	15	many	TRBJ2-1	TGTGCCAGCAGCCGAACCCCCGACGGCTACAATGAGCAGTTCTTC	CASSRTPDGYNEQFF
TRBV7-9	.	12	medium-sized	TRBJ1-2	TGTGCCAGCAGCTTAGCGCGAGAAGGCTACACCTTC	CASSLAREGYTF
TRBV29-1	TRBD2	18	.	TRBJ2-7	TGCAGCGTTGAAGACGGACTAGCGGGGACAGAGAACTCCTACGAGCAGTACTTC	CSVEDGLAGTENSYEQYF
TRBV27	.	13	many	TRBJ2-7	TGTGCCAGCAGTTCGGGACGGACGGGGGAGCAGTACTTC	CASSSGRTGEQYF
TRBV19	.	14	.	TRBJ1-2	TGTGCCAGTAGTATAGGCCAGGGGATATATGGCTACACCTTC	CASSIGQGIYGYTF
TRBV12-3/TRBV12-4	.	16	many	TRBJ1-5	TGTGCCAGCAGTCTAGGGGAGAGGGTTAGCAATCAGCCCCAGCATTTT	CASSLGERVSNQPQHF
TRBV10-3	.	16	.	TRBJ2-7	TGTGCCATCAGTGAATCGGGTGGAGGCGGTTTCCACGAGCAGTACTTC	CAISESGGGGFHEQYF
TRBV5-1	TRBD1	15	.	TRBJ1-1	TGCGCCAGCAGCTTGGAGGGGGCGAGTTCGACTGAAGCTTTCTTT	CASSLEGASSTEAFF
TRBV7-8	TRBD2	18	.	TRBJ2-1	TGTGCCAGCAGCCCACCCGGACTAGCGGGAGCTCAGACCAATGAGCAGTTCTTC	CASSPPGLAGAQTNEQFF
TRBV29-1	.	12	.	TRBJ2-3	TGCAGCGTTACAACTAGCACAGATACGCAGTATTTT	CSVTTSTDTQYF
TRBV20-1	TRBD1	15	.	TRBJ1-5	TGCAGTGCTAGAGGTATCAGGGGGTTCGATCAGCCCCAGCATTTT	CSARGIRGFDQPQHF
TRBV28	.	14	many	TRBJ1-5	TGTGCCAGCAGCCAGACAGATAGCAATCAGCCCCAGCATTTT	CASSQTDSNQPQHF
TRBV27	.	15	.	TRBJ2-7	TGTGCCAGCAGTTCATCCGGGCAGCCGACCTACGAGCAGTACTTC	CASSSSGQPTYEQYF
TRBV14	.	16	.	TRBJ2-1	TGTGCCAGCAGCCAAGAATTAGGTGTCAACTACAATGAGCAGTTCTTC	CASSQELGVNYNEQFF
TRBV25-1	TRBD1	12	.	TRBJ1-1	TGTGCCAGCAGACAGGGGTGGACTGAAGCTTTCTTT	CASRQGWTEAFF
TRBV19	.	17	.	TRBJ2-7	TGTGCCAGTAGTATTATCCAGGGGAGGGATGGGGACTACGAGCAGTACTTC	CASSIIQGRDGDYEQYF
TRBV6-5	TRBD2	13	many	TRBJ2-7	TGTGCCAGCAGCGTAGCGGGGGTCGCCGAGCAGTACTTC	CASSVAGVAEQYF
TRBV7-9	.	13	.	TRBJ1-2	TGTGCCAGCAGCTTAGACGTTGTCTATGGCTACACCTTC	CASSLDVVYGYTF
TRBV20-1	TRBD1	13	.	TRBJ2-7	TGCAGTTACGACGGGACAGGGGGCAATGAGTGGTACTTC	CSYDGTGGNEWYF
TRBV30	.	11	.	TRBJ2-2	TGTGCCTGGAGCTCGCCCGGGGAGCTGTTTTTT	CAWSSPGELFF
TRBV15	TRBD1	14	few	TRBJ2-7	TGTGCCACCAGCAGGGGACAGGGGGTCGACGAGCAGTACTTC	CATSRGQGVDEQYF
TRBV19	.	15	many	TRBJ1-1	TGTGCCAGTAGTGTGGGACGGGAGGGGGGCACTGAAGCTTTCTTT	CASSVGREGGTEAFF
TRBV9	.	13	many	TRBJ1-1	TGTGCCAGCAGCGGAAAGGGGGGGGTACGGGCTTTCTTT	CASSGKGGVRAFF
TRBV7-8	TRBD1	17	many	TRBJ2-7	TGTGCCAGCAGGCCTCAACGAACAGGGACAGGGGAGTACGAGCAGTACTTC	CASRPQRTGTGEYEQYF
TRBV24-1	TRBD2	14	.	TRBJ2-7	TGTGCCACCAGTGATAGCGGGGAACTCTACGAGCAGTACTTC	CATSDSGELYEQYF
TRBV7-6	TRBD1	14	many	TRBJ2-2	TGTGCCAGCAGCTTGGGGCAGGGGGCCGGGGAGCTGTTTTTT	CASSLGQGAGELFF
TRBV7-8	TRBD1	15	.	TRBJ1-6	TGTGCCAGCAGCCGTCGGACAGGGGTTGTTTCACCCCTCCACTTT	CASSRRTGVVSPLHF
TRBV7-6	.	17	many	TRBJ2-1	TGTGCCAGCAGCTTGTCGCTTCTGAAGACAGCTTACAATGAGCAGTTCTTC	CASSLSLLKTAYNEQFF
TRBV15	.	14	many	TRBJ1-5	TGTGCCACCAGCCGAGGACAGAGCAATCAGCCCCAGCATTTT	CATSRGQSNQPQHF
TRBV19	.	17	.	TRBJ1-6	TGTGCCAGCAGCTTAGTAGCGCGAAGCTCCTATAATTCACCCCTCCACTTT	CASSLVARSSYNSPLHF
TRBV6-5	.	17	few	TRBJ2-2	TGTGCCAGCAGTTATGGGAGTTTGGAGACGAACACCGGGGAGCTGTTTTTT	CASSYGSLETNTGELFF
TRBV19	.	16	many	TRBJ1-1	TGTGCCAGTAGTATAGATCTTCTACCTACGAACACTGAAGCTTTCTTT	CASSIDLLPTNTEAFF
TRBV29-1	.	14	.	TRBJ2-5	TGCAGCGTTGAAGACGGCAGGGTACAAGAGACCCAGTACTTC	CSVEDGRVQETQYF
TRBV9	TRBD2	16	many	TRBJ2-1	TGTGCCAGCAGCGAGAAAAGCGGGGGAAAGAACAATGAGCAGTTCTTC	CASSEKSGGKNNEQFF
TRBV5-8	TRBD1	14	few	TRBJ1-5	TGTGCCAGCAGCCCCGGACAGGGGGGACAGCCCCAGCATTTT	CASSPGQGGQPQHF
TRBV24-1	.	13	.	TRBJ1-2	TGTGCCACCAGTGATCTCCGATTCGGTGGCTACACCTTC	CATSDLRFGGYTF
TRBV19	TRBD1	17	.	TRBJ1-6	TGTGCCAGTAGTATCTCGACCTTGACAGGGCAAAATTCACCCCTCCACTTT	CASSISTLTGQNSPLHF
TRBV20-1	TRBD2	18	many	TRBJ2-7	TGCAGTGCCCTGACAGGCTTAGCGGGGCTAGTGTGGCGCAACGAGCAGTACTTC	CSALTGLAGLVWRNEQYF
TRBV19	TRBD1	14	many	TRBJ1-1	TGTGCCAGTAGCTGGACAGGAGAAAACACTGAAGCTTTCTTT	CASSWTGENTEAFF
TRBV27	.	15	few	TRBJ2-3	TGTGCCAGCAGCTCCCGAGCGGGGACAACAGATACGCAGTATTTT	CASSSRAGTTDTQYF
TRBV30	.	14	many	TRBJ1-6	TGTGCCTGGACAGGGAGCTCCTATAATTCACCCCTCCACTTT	CAWTGSSYNSPLHF
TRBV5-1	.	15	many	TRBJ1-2	TGCGCCAGCAGCTTAACCCCGCAGGTCCTTTATGGCTACACCTTC	CASSLTPQVLYGYTF
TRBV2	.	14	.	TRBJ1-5	TGTGCCAGCAGTTTAAATTGGCGTACGGAGCCCCAGCATTTT	CASSLNWRTEPQHF
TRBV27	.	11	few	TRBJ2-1	TGTGCCAGCAGTTTCCGGGGTGAGCAGTTCTTC	CASSFRGEQFF
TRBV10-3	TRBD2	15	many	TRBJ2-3	TGTGCCATCAGTGAGTCCCCTAGCGGAACAGATACGCAGTATTTT	CAISESPSGTDTQYF